These 28 T cell receptor beta chains came from one sample sequenced in a study of CD8 T cells in ankylosing spondylitis. TCRdb recomputed calls from the 5' RACE reads with MiXCR, one row per CDR3 protein. This table has 380,000 or so distinct CDR3 sequences, more than 20% appearing once. Sequencing was performed on blood, either unsorted or a sorted T cell fraction (not recorded which). These receptors originate from a male donor with ankylosing spondylitis or in good health (not recorded which).

In this sample, this clonotype turned up a few times. The V and J genes are TRBV7-9 and TRBJ2-1, with a weak D call TRBD2 (6 bases). This CDR3 is 15 amino acids long. V was cut by 5 bases and J by 7 bases, with 18 bases left in between. CDR1 is SEHNR and CDR2 is FQNEAQ in the germline V gene (reference sequence). The DNA of the CDR3 is TGTGCCAGCAGCCCCAGTTCGCTAGCGAAAAATGAGCAGTTCTTC. It specifies CASSPSSLAKNEQFF. The entire variable domain, with the rest obtained from reference TRBV7-9 and TRBJ2-1, is as follows: DTGVSQNPRHKITKRGQNVTFRCDPISEHNRLYWYRQTLGQGPEFLTYFQNEAQLEKSRLLSDRFSAERPKGSFSTLEIQRTEQGDSAMYLCASSPSSLAKNEQFFGPGTRLTVL.

The chain is built from TRBV4-1 and TRBJ2-5, with 7 bases lining up with TRBD2. The trim removed 0 bases at V and 4 bases at J, leaving 8 bases unmatched. The CDR3 has 16 amino acids. Germline V CDR1 and CDR2: MGHRA, YSYEKL. The CDR3 DNA sequence: TGCGCCAGCAGCCAAGACGATCCGGGGGAGGGAGAGACCCAGTACTTC. It is translated as CASSQDDPGEGETQYF.

This chain's CDR3 is CASSLSGVYNEQFF. The CDR3 DNA reads as TGCGCCAGCAGCTTGTCAGGGGTCTACAATGAGCAGTTCTTC. The chain recombines TRBV5-1 with TRBJ2-1; D might be TRBD1 (6 bases). Germline CDR1 SGHRS, CDR2 YFSETQ. There are 14 residues in the CDR3. Trimming took 1 base from V and 3 from J, leaving 8 bases between them.

The CDR3 reads CASSVGAGAPGDEQFF. The CDR3 nucleotides read TGTGCCAGCAGCGTAGGCGCGGGGGCCCCAGGGGATGAGCAGTTCTTC. The chain uses TRBV9 and TRBJ2-1, with D possibly TRBD2 on 7 matching bases. This CDR3 has 16 amino acids. Trimming removed 0 bases at V and 8 bases at J, with 18 bases between. CDR1 SGDLS and CDR2 YYNGEE come from the germline V gene. The whole variable domain, filled in from reference TRBV9 and TRBJ2-1, reads DSGVTQTPKHLITATGQRVTLRCSPRSGDLSVYWYQQSLDQGLQFLIQYYNGEERAKGNILERFSAQQFPDLHSELNLSSLELGDSALYFCASSVGAGAPGDEQFFGPGTRLTVL.

The chain uses TRBV3-1 and TRBJ2-7; TRBD2 matches at 7 bases. Germline CDR1 is LGHDT and CDR2 is YNNKEL (reference sequence). The length of the CDR3 is 15 residues. The junction had 6 bases not matched to a gene; V was cut back by 2 bases and J by 2 bases. The CDR3 sequence is CASSQYLAATYEQYF. For the CDR3, the DNA is TGTGCCAGCAGCCAATACCTAGCGGCTACCTACGAGCAGTACTTC.

The rearrangement uses TRBV5-4 and TRBJ2-5; the D is unclear. Germline V gene sequence: CDR1 SGHNT, CDR2 YYREEE (reference sequence). The CDR3 is 13 residues long. V was cut by 1 base and J by 3 bases, with 7 bases left in between. Here the CDR3 DNA reads TGTGCCAGCAGCTTGAGGCGAAAAGAGACCCAGTACTTC. It specifies CASSLRRKETQYF.

This clonotype was detected a few times. V is TRBV10-1 and J is TRBJ2-3; 10 nucleotides line up with TRBD1. V shed 8 bases and J 1 base; nucleotides not matched to a gene: 3. The CDR3 runs to 14 residues. The V gene's germline CDR1 is WNHNN and CDR2 SYGVQD (reference sequence). The CDR3 region has the DNA TGCGCCAGCGGTGGGACAGGGGGCACAGATACGCAGTATTTT. It encodes CASGGTGGTDTQYF.

The gene calls are TRBV4-1 and TRBJ2-2, with 12 bases lining up with TRBD1. This CDR3 spans 20 amino acids. V dropped 0 bases and J dropped 2; count of bases not matched to a gene: 10. CDR1 and CDR2 (germline): MGHRA, YSYEKL. This chain's CDR3 is CASSQDGTGGFQYNTGELFF. CDR3 DNA: TGCGCCAGCAGCCAAGACGGGACAGGGGGCTTCCAGTACAACACCGGGGAGCTGTTTTTT.

This clonotype has ten or more counts. V gene TRBV29-1 combines with J gene TRBJ1-1; D remains ambiguous. The V end lost 7 bases, the J end lost 2 bases, and 11 bases lay between the germline ends. Germline V gives CDR1 SQVTM, CDR2 ANQGSEA. There are 12 residues in the CDR3. CDR3: CSGCEYNTEAFF. CDR3 sequence (DNA): TGCAGCGGGTGCGAGTATAACACTGAAGCTTTCTTT.

The chain joins TRBV20-1 to TRBJ2-3; 11 bases are a match to TRBD2. CDR1 and CDR2 from the germline V gene are DFQATT and SNEGSKA (reference sequence). The CDR3 loop spans 14 amino acids. V trimming: 5 bases; J trimming: 0 bases; junction bases outside the gene matches: 1. The DNA of the CDR3 is TGCAGTGCTGGGACTAGCGGTAGCACAGATACGCAGTATTTT. As protein: CSAGTSGSTDTQYF.

V gene TRBV11-2 combines with J gene TRBJ2-3; no reliable D call. Germline V gene data show CDR1 as SGHAT and CDR2 as FQNNGV. Trimming pared 2 bases from V and 6 bases from J, leaving 9 bases between. This CDR3 contains 13 residues. The CDR3 here is CASSLMAGDTQYF. The CDR3 DNA is TGTGCCAGCAGCTTAATGGCTGGGGATACGCAGTATTTT.

The V and J genes are TRBV25-1 and TRBJ1-4; maybe TRBD1 (5 bases). Per germline, CDR1 MGHDK and CDR2 SYGVNS. This CDR3 is built from 14 residues. V lost 7 bases and J lost 8, with 17 bases in between. The CDR3 DNA follows: TGTGCCAGCACCGGAGCATGGACATCAGAAAAACTGTTTTTT. Translation: CASTGAWTSEKLFF.

This clonotype occurred many times. The chain links TRBV12-3 or TRBV12-4 to TRBJ2-7, with TRBD1 matching over 7 bases. V lost 0 bases and J lost 4; bases outside the gene matches: 3. There are 14 residues in the CDR3. In DNA, the CDR3 is TGTGCCAGCAGTTTAGCGGGGACAGTTTACGAGCAGTACTTC. Translated, it gives CASSLAGTVYEQYF.

In this sample, this clonotype turned up a few times. V gene TRBV7-8 combines with J gene TRBJ2-1, with D tentatively TRBD2 (5 bases). Germline values: CDR1 SGHVS, CDR2 FQNEAQ. V was pared by 5 bases and J by 8 bases, with 19 bases between. The CDR3 totals 15 residues. The CDR3 region is CASSLEVRGGHEQFF. The CDR3 DNA is TGTGCCAGCAGCCTAGAGGTGCGAGGAGGCCATGAGCAGTTCTTC.

This clonotype was counted a few times. The CDR3 region has the DNA TGTGCCAGCAGCTCTGACAGGGGGGTAGCCAAAAACATTCAGTACTTC. It codes for CASSSDRGVAKNIQYF. This chain uses TRBV7-9 with TRBJ2-4; TRBD1 agrees at 9 bases. CDR3 length: 16 amino acids. CDR1 SEHNR and CDR2 FQNEAQ come from the germline V gene (reference sequence). The trim removed 4 bases at V and 0 bases at J, leaving 4 bases unmatched.

The genes are TRBV5-6 and TRBJ2-7; the match to TRBD2 covers 12 bases. Trimming at V came to 4 bases and at J to 2 bases, leaving 10 bases not matched to a gene. This CDR3 spans 17 amino acids. Germline values: CDR1 SGHDT, CDR2 YYEEEE. This CDR3 is CASSHLTSGGRTYEQYF. The CDR3, as DNA: TGTGCCAGCAGCCACTTGACTAGCGGGGGCCGAACCTACGAGCAGTACTTC.

The rearrangement joins TRBV6-1 to TRBJ2-1; 10 positions agree with TRBD2. Germline assignment: CDR1 MNHNS and CDR2 SASEGT. CDR3 size: 15 residues. Germline trimming cut 8 bases from V and 0 bases from J; bases unmatched to any gene: 4. In nucleotides, the CDR3 is TGTGCCAGCGGGATAGCGGGGGGCTCCTACAATGAGCAGTTCTTC. This codes for CASGIAGGSYNEQFF.

This clonotype was detected a few times. This chain uses TRBV15 with TRBJ2-2; D ambiguous. The CDR3 sequence is 14 residues long. Germline CDR1 reads LNHNV; CDR2 reads YYDKDF (reference sequence). V lost 0 bases, J lost 1 base, and 3 bases lay in between. The CDR3 sequence: CATSRDGNTGELFF. Here the CDR3 DNA reads TGTGCCACCAGCAGAGATGGGAACACCGGGGAGCTGTTTTTT.

Remarks on this clonotype: At one boundary the junction diverges from the germline segment, which might be a read error. The chain is built from TRBV7-7 and TRBJ2-1; maybe TRBD2 (5 bases). The germline CDR1 and CDR2 sequences are SSHAT and FNYEAQ (reference sequence). This CDR3 is built from 17 residues. For the CDR3, the DNA is TGTGCTAGCAGCCCCTTCTCCACTAGTATCATGATCGATGAGCAGTTCTTC. Translated: CASSPFSTSIMIDEQFF.

The rearrangement uses TRBV15 and TRBJ2-3; D unresolved. Trimming cost V 6 bases and J 6 bases, with 13 bases left between them. The CDR3 consists of 13 residues. Germline V lookup: CDR1 LNHNV, CDR2 YYDKDF (reference sequence). CDR3 region: CATRVETWDTQYF. CDR3 sequence (DNA): TGTGCCACCAGGGTGGAGACTTGGGATACGCAGTATTTT. The full variable domain, its missing parts supplied by reference TRBV15 and TRBJ2-3, is DAMVIQNPRYQVTQFGKPVTLSCSQTLNHNVMYWYQQKSSQAPKLLFHYYDKDFNNEADTPDNFQSRRPNTSFCFLDIRSPGLGDTAMYLCATRVETWDTQYFGPGTRLTVL.

The table lists this clonotype with a few counts. The junction departs from the called germline gene at one end, perhaps through a read error. This chain's CDR3 is CAISEDPPGSGGRNQLF. The CDR3 nucleotides read TGTGCCATCAGTGAGGACCCCCCGGGCAGCGGGGGCCGAAATCAGCTCTTC. The V and J genes are TRBV10-3 and TRBJ2-1; the match to TRBD2 covers 8 bases. Germline V gene sequence: CDR1 ENHRY, CDR2 SYGVKD. This CDR3 is built from 17 residues.

The chain recombines TRBV12-3 or TRBV12-4 with TRBJ2-1; 15 bases agree with TRBD2. This CDR3 contains 14 residues. Trimming removed 8 bases from V and 10 bases from J; junction bases left unmatched: 6. Here the CDR3 reads CASGLAGGLGEQFF. The CDR3 region has the DNA TGTGCCAGCGGACTAGCGGGGGGGCTGGGGGAGCAGTTCTTC.

This chain links TRBV27 with TRBJ2-7, with D perhaps matching TRBD1 or TRBD2 (7 bases each). The CDR3 length is 13 residues. V was shortened by 8 bases and J by 3 bases, with 14 bases between the two germline ends. Germline V lookup: CDR1 MNHEY, CDR2 SMNVEV (reference sequence). CDR3: CASGAGQLYEQYF. In nucleotides, the CDR3 is TGTGCCAGCGGAGCGGGACAGCTCTACGAGCAGTACTTC.

The chain couples TRBV20-1 to TRBJ2-7; no reliable D call. The CDR3 runs 13 residues. V lost 6 bases, J lost 0 bases, and 12 bases lay in between. CDR1 is DFQATT, CDR2 SNEGSKA, per germline (reference sequence). For the CDR3, the DNA is TGCAGTGCCAGCGACGGTGACTCCTACGAGCAGTACTTC. As protein: CSASDGDSYEQYF.

This clonotype was counted a few times. V is TRBV19 and J is TRBJ2-7; maybe TRBD2 (6 bases). There are 15 residues in the CDR3. Germline V gene lookup returns CDR1 LNHDA and CDR2 SQIVND (reference sequence). V lost 5 bases and J lost 2, with 16 bases in between. The CDR3 protein is CASSSRRDGPYEQYF. The CDR3, as DNA: TGTGCCAGTAGTTCTAGGCGGGACGGACCCTACGAGCAGTACTTC.

This clonotype was observed many times. The chain joins TRBV4-2 to TRBJ2-3; D unresolved. CDR3 length: 13 residues. Germline loops: CDR1 LGHNA, CDR2 YNFKEQ. Trimming removed 7 bases at V and 0 bases at J, with 8 bases between. The CDR3 DNA is TGTGCCAGCACCTCCACTAGCACAGATACGCAGTATTTT. Translated: CASTSTSTDTQYF.

This clonotype was detected a few times. This chain joins TRBV2 and TRBJ2-3, with a possible D match to TRBD2 (6 bases). The germline V and J ends were trimmed by 2 bases and 0 bases, with 15 bases remaining between them. CDR3 size: 17 residues. Germline V gene lookup returns CDR1 SNHLY and CDR2 FYNNEI. CDR3 in amino acids: CASSEWNSGPSTDTQYF. The CDR3 bases are TGTGCCAGCAGTGAATGGAATAGCGGCCCTAGCACAGATACGCAGTATTTT.

The chain couples TRBV7-9 to TRBJ1-1; possibly TRBD1 for D (5 bases). Germline V gives CDR1 SEHNR, CDR2 FQNEAQ (reference sequence). V was clipped by 5 bases and J by 6 bases, with 10 bases between them. CDR3 length equals 12 residues. CDR3 sequence reads: CASSTREAEAFF. The DNA for the CDR3 is TGTGCCAGCAGCACCAGGGAGGCTGAAGCTTTCTTT.